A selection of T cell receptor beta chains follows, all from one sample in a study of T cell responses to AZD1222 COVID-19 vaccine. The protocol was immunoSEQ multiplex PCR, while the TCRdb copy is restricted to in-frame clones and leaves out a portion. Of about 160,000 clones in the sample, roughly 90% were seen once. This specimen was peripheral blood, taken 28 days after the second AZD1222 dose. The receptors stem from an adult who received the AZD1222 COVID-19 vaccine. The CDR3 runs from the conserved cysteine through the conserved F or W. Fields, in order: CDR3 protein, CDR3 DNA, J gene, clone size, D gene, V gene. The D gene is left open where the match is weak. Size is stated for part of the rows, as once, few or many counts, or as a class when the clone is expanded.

CASSAHALGYTF	TGTGCCAGCAGCGCCCACGCTTTAGGCTACACCTTC	TRBJ1-2	.	.	TRBV9
CASSLQNPEKLFF	TGTGCCAGCAGCCTACAGAATCCCGAAAAACTGTTTTTT	TRBJ1-4	.	.	TRBV28
CASSPDILFYEQYF	TGTGCCAGCAGTCCGGACATACTCTTCTACGAGCAGTACTTC	TRBJ2-7	.	.	TRBV6-5
CASSEGGHPTYGQYF	TGTGCCAGCAGTGAAGGGGGTCATCCTACCTATGGGCAGTACTTC	TRBJ2-7	.	.	TRBV2
CASSQKDRGRGGYTF	TGTGCCAGCAGCCAAAAGGACAGGGGGCGCGGTGGCTACACCTTC	TRBJ1-2	.	TRBD1	TRBV5-4
CSAGEIQETQYF	TGCAGCGCCGGGGAGATCCAAGAGACCCAGTACTTC	TRBJ2-5	.	.	TRBV29-1
CSVEEGTEAFF	TGCAGCGTTGAAGAGGGCACTGAAGCTTTCTTT	TRBJ1-1	.	.	TRBV29-1
CASTDIPLSGRYEQYF	TGCGCCAGCACAGATATCCCGCTATCTGGACGATACGAGCAGTACTTC	TRBJ2-7	.	.	TRBV10-2
CSARAGDEQFF	TGCAGCGCCCGGGCGGGCGATGAGCAGTTCTTC	TRBJ2-1	.	.	TRBV20-1
CASSSSSGNNEQFF	TGCGCCAGCAGCTCCTCTAGCGGGAACAATGAGCAGTTCTTC	TRBJ2-1	.	TRBD2	TRBV5-1
CASQKRGGTNYGYTF	TGTGCCAGCCAGAAGCGAGGGGGGACTAACTATGGCTACACCTTC	TRBJ1-2	.	.	TRBV3-1/TRBV3-2
CASSMLVGTSTDTQYF	TGTGCCAGTAGTATGCTAGTGGGGACCAGCACAGATACGCAGTATTTT	TRBJ2-3	.	.	TRBV19
CASSVDRNTEAFF	TGTGCCAGCAGCGTAGACAGAAACACTGAAGCTTTCTTT	TRBJ1-1	.	.	TRBV9
CASEGQLYNEQFF	TGTGCCAGTGAAGGACAACTGTACAATGAGCAGTTCTTC	TRBJ2-1	.	.	TRBV19
CASTPGPTNEKLFF	TGTGCCTCGACACCGGGACCAACTAATGAAAAACTGTTTTTT	TRBJ1-4	.	.	TRBV30
CASTRNEFTGELFF	TGTGCCAGCACTCGAAACGAGTTCACCGGGGAGCTGTTTTTT	TRBJ2-2	.	.	TRBV7-9
CASSPRGSYNEQFF	TGTGCCAGCAGCCCCAGGGGCTCCTACAATGAGCAGTTCTTC	TRBJ2-1	once	.	TRBV7-3
CASSLGAVNTEAFF	TGCGCCAGCAGCTTGGGGGCAGTGAACACTGAAGCTTTCTTT	TRBJ1-1	.	.	TRBV5-1
CASTWKIDRYTGNTIYF	TGCGCCAGCACTTGGAAGATCGACAGATATACTGGAAACACCATATATTTT	TRBJ1-3	.	.	TRBV4-1
CASSHWGQGGYDNYGYTF	TGTGCCAGCAGCCACTGGGGGCAGGGGGGCTACGATAACTATGGCTACACCTTC	TRBJ1-2	.	TRBD1	TRBV14
CASSSDGGQVFYEQYF	TGTGCCAGCAGCTCGGACGGGGGACAGGTATTCTACGAGCAGTACTTC	TRBJ2-7	.	TRBD1	TRBV5-6
CASSVGQGRYGYTF	TGTGCCAGCAGCGTAGGACAGGGGCGCTATGGCTACACCTTC	TRBJ1-2	.	TRBD1	TRBV9
CASSSTRGTSGANRDEQFF	TGTGCCAGCAGCTCCACCCGCGGGACTAGCGGGGCCAATAGGGATGAGCAGTTCTTC	TRBJ2-1	.	TRBD2	TRBV5-4
CASSKGQGAEEQYF	TGTGCCAGCAGCAAGGGACAGGGGGCTGAAGAGCAGTACTTC	TRBJ2-7	.	TRBD1	TRBV7-6
CAWSGSVVLQPQHF	TGTGCCTGGAGTGGGTCCGTTGTTTTGCAGCCCCAGCATTTT	TRBJ1-5	.	.	TRBV30
CASSNGAYTDTQYF	TGTGCCAGTAGTAATGGGGCCTACACAGATACGCAGTATTTT	TRBJ2-3	once	.	TRBV19
CASSLRPGWNTEAFF	TGTGCCAGCAGCTTACGGCCGGGTTGGAACACTGAAGCTTTCTTT	TRBJ1-1	few	.	TRBV7-8
CASSLSDQWGSTDTQYF	TGTGCCAGTAGTCTTTCGGACCAGTGGGGTAGCACAGATACGCAGTATTTT	TRBJ2-3	once	.	TRBV19
CASSSPTGGYNEQFF	TGTGCCAGCAGCTCCCCGACAGGGGGCTACAATGAGCAGTTCTTC	TRBJ2-1	.	TRBD1	TRBV5-4
CASFPGGGNTEAFF	TGCGCCAGCTTTCCGGGTGGGGGAAACACTGAAGCTTTCTTT	TRBJ1-1	.	.	TRBV5-1
CASSFRESRGNNEQFF	TGTGCCAGCAGCTTCCGTGAGAGCAGGGGTAACAATGAGCAGTTCTTC	TRBJ2-1	.	.	TRBV7-2
CASSGQGVYGTGELFF	TGTGCCAGCTCGGGACAGGGGGTTTACGGCACCGGGGAGCTGTTTTTT	TRBJ2-2	.	TRBD1	TRBV19
CASSVQAPISGANVLTF	TGTGCCAGCAGTGTCCAAGCCCCAATCTCTGGGGCCAACGTCCTGACTTTC	TRBJ2-6	.	.	TRBV6-4
CASSLFGRGNTEAFF	TGTGCCAGCAGCTTATTTGGCAGGGGAAACACTGAAGCTTTCTTT	TRBJ1-1	.	.	TRBV7-2
CASSPAGGPVGNIQYF	TGTGCCAGCAGCCCAGCGGGGGGGCCGGTGGGAAACATTCAGTACTTC	TRBJ2-4	.	TRBD2	TRBV7-2
CASSPFQQNTEAFF	TGCGCCAGCAGCCCGTTTCAGCAGAACACTGAAGCTTTCTTT	TRBJ1-1	.	.	TRBV5-1
CASSLGGGQFYNEQFF	TGTGCCAGCAGCTTAGGGGGGGGCCAGTTTTACAATGAGCAGTTCTTC	TRBJ2-1	.	.	TRBV11-3
CASSLEQGGNYGYTF	TGTGCCAGCAGCTTAGAACAGGGGGGTAACTATGGCTACACCTTC	TRBJ1-2	.	TRBD1	TRBV11-2
CASSPGLLNTGELFF	TGTGCCAGCTCACCGGGACTTTTGAACACCGGGGAGCTGTTTTTT	TRBJ2-2	.	.	TRBV18
CASSPYTGTDLINYGYTF	TGCGCCAGCAGCCCATACACCGGGACAGACCTTATTAACTATGGCTACACCTTC	TRBJ1-2	.	TRBD1	TRBV5-1
CASSPARGLGTEAFF	TGTGCCAGCAGCCCGGCCAGGGGTTTGGGCACTGAAGCTTTCTTT	TRBJ1-1	.	.	TRBV7-2
CASSRTGGRYNEQFF	TGTGCCAGCAGCCGGACTGGGGGGCGTTACAATGAGCAGTTCTTC	TRBJ2-1	few	.	TRBV14
CSVVRNTEAFF	TGCAGCGTTGTCAGGAACACTGAAGCTTTCTTT	TRBJ1-1	.	.	TRBV29-1
CASSSSLAYTEAFF	TGTGCCAGCTCATCGTCCCTAGCATACACTGAAGCTTTCTTT	TRBJ1-1	.	.	TRBV18
CAWSLSVRQGYQETQYF	TGTGCCTGGAGCCTCTCAGTCCGACAGGGCTATCAAGAGACCCAGTACTTC	TRBJ2-5	once	TRBD1	TRBV30
CASSETVQGIQYF	TGTGCCAGCAGTGAAACGGTTCAGGGCATTCAGTACTTC	TRBJ2-4	.	.	TRBV25-1
CASSLASSGSGNTIYF	TGTGCCAGCAGCTTAGCGAGCAGCGGCTCTGGAAACACCATATATTTT	TRBJ1-3	.	.	TRBV7-8
CASSLGDRAEKLFF	TGTGCCAGCAGCCTGGGGGACAGGGCTGAAAAACTGTTTTTT	TRBJ1-4	.	TRBD1	TRBV3-1/TRBV3-2
CASSISSNDISNYNEQFF	TGTGCCAGTAGTATTTCCTCCAATGACATTTCAAACTACAATGAGCAGTTCTTC	TRBJ2-1	.	.	TRBV19
CASSRDRGGYTF	TGCGCCAGCAGCCGGGACAGGGGTGGCTACACCTTC	TRBJ1-2	once	TRBD1	TRBV10-2
CASSPGFADEKLFF	TGTGCCAGCAGTCCAGGGTTTGCGGATGAAAAACTGTTTTTT	TRBJ1-4	.	.	TRBV27
CAWSVLRTEAFF	TGTGCCTGGAGTGTACTAAGAACTGAAGCTTTCTTT	TRBJ1-1	few	.	TRBV30
CAWRRTGTGNTIYF	TGTGCCTGGAGACGGACAGGGACGGGAAACACCATATATTTT	TRBJ1-3	.	TRBD1	TRBV30
CASSQGVAGGNQETQYF	TGTGCCAGCAGCCAAGGAGTAGCGGGGGGAAACCAAGAGACCCAGTACTTC	TRBJ2-5	.	TRBD2	TRBV3-1/TRBV3-2
CASSVRFNSPSYEQYF	TGTGCCAGCAGCGTCCGGTTCAACAGTCCCTCCTACGAGCAGTACTTC	TRBJ2-7	.	.	TRBV9